A single sample is the source of the 12 T cell receptor beta chains below, sequenced in a study of OX40 agonist ivuxolimab in advanced cancers. Repertoires were generated with immunoSEQ multiplex PCR, while TCRdb's copy carries only in-frame clones and drops some. The sample holds about 83,000 clones, 85% seen once. The source material was CD4+ or CD8+ T cells sorted from blood, sampled in a trial of the OX40 agonist ivuxolimab. The origin of the receptors is an adult with an advanced solid tumor such as melanoma, head and neck, liver or kidney cancer.

J is TRBJ2-3 and V is TRBV18; no reliable D call. Trimming stripped 3 bases from V and 4 bases from J, with 8 bases between. Germline CDR1 and CDR2: KGHSH and LQKENI. The CDR3 is 13 residues long. CDR3 sequence (DNA): TGTGCCAGCTCACCGAAGATCGCAGATACGCAGTATTTT. This encodes CASSPKIADTQYF.

V and J are TRBV19 and TRBJ2-2; maybe TRBD2 (6 bases). V gave up 5 bases and J gave up 4 bases, with 11 bases separating them. The CDR3 is 14 residues long. Germline-derived CDR1 and CDR2 are LNHDA and SQIVND (reference sequence). As DNA, the CDR3 is TGTGCCAGTAGTCGCGGGGCCTCCACCGGGGAGCTGTTTTTT. This gives the protein CASSRGASTGELFF.

The chain joins TRBV18 to TRBJ2-3, with 8 nucleotides matching TRBD1. V lost 0 bases and J lost 5; bases outside the gene matches: 1. The CDR3 is 14 amino acids. Germline CDR1 is KGHSH and CDR2 is LQKENI. The CDR3 region has the DNA TGTGCCAGCTCACCACCGACAGGGGTAGATACGCAGTATTTT. This codes for CASSPPTGVDTQYF.

The chain couples TRBV6-5 to TRBJ2-7; 9 bases fit TRBD1. Germline V CDR1 and CDR2: MNHEY, SVGAGI. The CDR3 extends over 13 amino acids. The V segment lost 6 bases and the J segment 5 bases; nucleotides outside the gene matches: 5. The CDR3 loop is CASREDRGNEQYF. The CDR3 DNA sequence: TGTGCCAGCAGAGAGGACAGGGGCAACGAGCAGTACTTC.

The chain carries TRBV10-2 and TRBJ2-3; 11 bases are shared with TRBD2. There are 15 residues in the CDR3. Germline V gene sequence: CDR1 WSHSY, CDR2 SAAADI. V shed 3 bases, J shed 4 bases, and the junction held 3 bases outside the gene matches. The CDR3 nucleotides are TGCGCCAGCAGTGATCTAGCGGGGGGAGCAGATACGCAGTATTTT. This gives the protein CASSDLAGGADTQYF.

The CDR3 nucleotides are TGTGCCAGCTCAAATAGAGGGACTGAAGCTTTCTTT. Translating gives CASSNRGTEAFF. The chain couples TRBV18 to TRBJ1-1; D is ambiguous. This CDR3 has 12 amino acids. Trimming cost V 5 bases and J 5 bases, with 9 bases left between them. Germline V gene data show CDR1 as KGHSH and CDR2 as LQKENI. The variable domain in full, with the rest retrieved from reference TRBV18 and TRBJ1-1, is NAGVMQNPRHLVRRRGQEARLRCSPMKGHSHVYWYRQLPEEGLKFMVYLQKENIIDESGMPKERFSAEFPKEGPSILRIQQVVRGDSAAYFCASSNRGTEAFFGQGTRLTVV.

The chain uses TRBV28 and TRBJ1-5, with 9 bases fitting TRBD1. Germline V gene sequence: CDR1 MDHEN, CDR2 SYDVKM. Trimming cost V 5 bases and J 7 bases; bases outside gene matches: 6. This CDR3 region has 14 residues. In nucleotides, the CDR3 is TGTGCCAGCAGTGTTGGACAGGGGCGGCAGCCCCAGCATTTT. It is translated as CASSVGQGRQPQHF.

The genes are TRBV6-5 and TRBJ1-6; D is perhaps TRBD1 (5 bases). The CDR3 covers 15 residues. Looked up from germline, CDR1 is MNHEY and CDR2 is SVGAGI. Trimming stripped 2 bases from V and 10 bases from J, with 15 bases between. The CDR3 sequence is CASSYGWQGLSPLHF. The CDR3 nucleotides are TGTGCCAGCAGTTACGGGTGGCAGGGCCTCTCACCCCTCCACTTT.

CDR3 nucleotide sequence: TGTGCCAGCAGCTTAGGTCCCCCGAACGCCTTTTCTAACTATGGCTACACCTTC. Encoded protein: CASSLGPPNAFSNYGYTF. This sequence joins TRBV7-6 and TRBJ1-2; D remains unclear. The CDR3 length is 18 residues. In germline, CDR1 is SGHVS, CDR2 FNYEAQ. Trimming cost V 1 base and J 0 bases, with 18 bases left between them.

This clone has only one observation. This rearrangement joins TRBV2 to TRBJ1-4; D is unresolved. This CDR3 spans 14 amino acids. Germline V CDR1 and CDR2: SNHLY, FYNNEI. The V end was cut by 4 bases, the J end by 8 bases, with 14 bases between. The CDR3, as DNA: TGTGCCAGCAGTGTTACCAGAGGGTCCGAAAAACTGTTTTTT. Its translation: CASSVTRGSEKLFF. Full variable domain (missing parts from reference TRBV2 and TRBJ1-4): EPEVTQTPSHQVTQMGQEVILRCVPISNHLYFYWYRQILGQKVEFLVSFYNNEISEKSEIFDDQFSVERPDGSNFTLKIRSTKLEDSAMYFCASSVTRGSEKLFFGSGTQLSVL.

A single count supports this clone. CDR3 in DNA: TGTGCCAGCAGGGAGAGACAGTATGGCTACACCTTC. Protein: CASRERQYGYTF. V is TRBV6-6 and J is TRBJ1-2, with D tentatively TRBD1 (5 bases). Germline values: CDR1 MNHNY, CDR2 SVGAGI (reference sequence). CDR3 size: 12 residues. The germline V and J ends were trimmed by 6 bases and 5 bases, with 10 bases remaining between them.

The chain combines TRBV11-2 with TRBJ1-5; tentatively, D is TRBD1 (5 bases). V gave up 0 bases and J gave up 4 bases, with 10 bases separating them. This CDR3 is built from 15 residues. Germline-derived CDR1 and CDR2 are SGHAT and FQNNGV. CDR3 residues: CASSLEAGRNQPQHF. CDR3 nucleotides: TGTGCCAGCAGCTTAGAGGCAGGGAGAAATCAGCCCCAGCATTTT. Complete variable domain (other parts from reference TRBV11-2 and TRBJ1-5): EAGVAQSPRYKIIEKRQSVAFWCNPISGHATLYWYQQILGQGPKLLIQFQNNGVVDDSQLPKDRFSAERLKGVDSTLKIQPAKLEDSAVYLCASSLEAGRNQPQHFGDGTRLSIL.